The clone carrying this T cell receptor (beta chain) was detected only a few times. Its target is unknown. The sample comes from a study of cytomegalovirus exposure and HLA in healthy donors. Background on the study: In a previous analysis, around 120 million unique TCR beta sequences were found from 150 million to 200 million T cells. Assignment to the Caucasian-associated ancestry cluster applied to approximately 80% of the approximately 420 genotyped donors. Regarding the study as a whole: There were under 200 TCR beta chains listed as cytomegalovirus-associated. HLA alleles showed associations with around 15,000 TCR beta sequences in a later analysis, at a 0.05 false discovery rate.

V lost 5 bases and J lost 2; bases outside the gene matches: 3. Germline CDR1 is SNHLY and CDR2 is FYNNEI. The CDR3 runs to 14 residues. PCR primers comprised 60 Vbeta and 13 Jbeta primers. Produced via immunoSEQ multiplex PCR; TCRdb's table is partial and in-frame only. The sample shows some 97,000 clones, roughly 83% of them seen only once. This receptor was identified in a female donor in good health and CMV-seropositive. The J gene is TRBJ2-7, the V gene TRBV2; TRBD1 aligns across 10 bases. The sample comprised PBMCs. The CDR3 DNA sequence: TGTGCCAGCAGTAATGGACAGGGGGCCTACGAGCAGTACTTC. Protein product: CASSNGQGAYEQYF.